The T cell receptor beta chain described here comes from a study of neurological immune-mediated disorders. Findings and caveats of the study: Sharing of CDR3 amino acid sequences among expanded clones across subjects was absent, suggesting private repertoires in all groups.

This clonotype was seen repeatedly, ten times or more. Its antigen is as yet unknown. TCRdb reprocessed the 5' RACE reads with MiXCR, giving one entry per CDR3 protein. The sample records some 95,000 distinct CDR3 sequences, 3% to 4% being singletons. The TCR was taken from a young woman with multiple sclerosis. Sequenced sample: PBMCs.

DNA for the CDR3: TGTGCCACCAGCAGACCAGATCTAGCCCCCGAGCAGTACTTC. Its protein is CATSRPDLAPEQYF. The rearrangement uses TRBV15 and TRBJ2-7; weak D call: TRBD2 (5 bases). The ends were cut back, 2 bases at V and 6 bases at J, with 14 bases in the middle. The CDR3 consists of 14 residues. Germline V gene data show CDR1 as LNHNV and CDR2 as YYDKDF (reference sequence).